This TCR beta chain was documented in a study of blood T cell repertoires in COVID-19. Seattle-derived patients entered the study during active infection and were followed longitudinally. V lost 4 bases and J lost 5; bases outside the gene matches: 7. Germline V gene sequence: CDR1 GTSNPN, CDR2 SVGIG (reference sequence). This CDR3 region has 13 residues. The count of this clone is one. Authors' analysis steps: Estimated nucleated cell counts came from reference gene primer amplification. The assay was immunoSEQ multiplex PCR, and TCRdb's table has in-frame clones only and misses some. The V and J calls and clone size were taken over from that table, and D and trimming were inferred from the DNA. The sample records tens of thousands of clones, approximately 86% being singletons.

This clonotype originated in a man aged 40-49 years with COVID-19, enrolled during active disease. The chain uses TRBV30 and TRBJ2-5; TRBD2 matches 7 bases. The material sequenced was peripheral blood. The CDR3: CAWTPGGRETQYF. As DNA, the CDR3 is TGTGCCTGGACCCCGGGGGGACGGGAGACCCAGTACTTC.